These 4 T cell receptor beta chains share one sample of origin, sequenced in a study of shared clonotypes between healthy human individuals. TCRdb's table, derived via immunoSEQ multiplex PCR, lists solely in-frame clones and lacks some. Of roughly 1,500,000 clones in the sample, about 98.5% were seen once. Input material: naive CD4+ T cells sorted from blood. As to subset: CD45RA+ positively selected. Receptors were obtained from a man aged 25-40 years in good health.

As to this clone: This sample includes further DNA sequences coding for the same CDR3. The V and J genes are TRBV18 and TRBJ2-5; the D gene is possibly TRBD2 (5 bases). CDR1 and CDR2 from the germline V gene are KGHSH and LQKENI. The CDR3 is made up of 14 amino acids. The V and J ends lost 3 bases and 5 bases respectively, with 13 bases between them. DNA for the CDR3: TGTGCCAGCTCACCCGCGCTAGCTTCCGAGACCCAGTACTTC. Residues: CASSPALASETQYF.

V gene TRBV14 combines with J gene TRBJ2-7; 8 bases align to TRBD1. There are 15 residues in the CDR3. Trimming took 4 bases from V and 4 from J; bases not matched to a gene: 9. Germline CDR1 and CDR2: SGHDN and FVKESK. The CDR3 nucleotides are TGTGCCAGCAGCCGCGGACAGGGAACTCGATACGAGCAGTACTTC. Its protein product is CASSRGQGTRYEQYF. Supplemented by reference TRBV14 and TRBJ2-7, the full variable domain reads EAGVTQFPSHSVIEKGQTVTLRCDPISGHDNLYWYRRVMGKEIKFLLHFVKESKQDESGMPNNRFLAERTGGTYSTLKVQPAELEDSGVYFCASSRGQGTRYEQYFGPGTRLTVT.

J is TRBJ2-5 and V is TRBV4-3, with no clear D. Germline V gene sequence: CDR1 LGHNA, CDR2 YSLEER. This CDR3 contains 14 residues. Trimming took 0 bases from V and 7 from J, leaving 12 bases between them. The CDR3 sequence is CASSQDPGVGTQYF. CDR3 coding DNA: TGCGCCAGCAGCCAAGATCCCGGTGTCGGGACCCAGTACTTC.

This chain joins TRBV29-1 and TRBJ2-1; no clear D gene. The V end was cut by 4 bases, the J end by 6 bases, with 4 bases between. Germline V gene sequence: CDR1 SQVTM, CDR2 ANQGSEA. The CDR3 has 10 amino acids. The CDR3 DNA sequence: TGCAGCGTTGGGATCAATGAGCAGTTCTTC. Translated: CSVGINEQFF.